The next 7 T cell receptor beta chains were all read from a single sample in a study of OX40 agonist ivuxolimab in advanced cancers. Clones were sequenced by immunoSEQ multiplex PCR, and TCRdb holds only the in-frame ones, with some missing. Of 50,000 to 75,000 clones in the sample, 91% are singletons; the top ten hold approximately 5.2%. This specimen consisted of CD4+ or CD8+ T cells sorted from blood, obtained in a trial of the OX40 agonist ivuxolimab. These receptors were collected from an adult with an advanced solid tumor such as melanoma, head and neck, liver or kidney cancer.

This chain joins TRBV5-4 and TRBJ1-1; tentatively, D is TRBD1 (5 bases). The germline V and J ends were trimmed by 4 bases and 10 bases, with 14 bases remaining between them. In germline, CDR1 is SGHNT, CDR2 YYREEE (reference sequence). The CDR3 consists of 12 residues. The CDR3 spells CASSPGTGRAFF. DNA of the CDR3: TGTGCCAGCAGCCCCGGGACCGGGCGAGCTTTCTTT.

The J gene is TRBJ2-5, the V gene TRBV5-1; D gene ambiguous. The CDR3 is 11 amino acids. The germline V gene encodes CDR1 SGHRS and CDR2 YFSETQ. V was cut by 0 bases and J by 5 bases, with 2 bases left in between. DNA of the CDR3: TGCGCCAGCAGCTTGGATGAGACCCAGTACTTC. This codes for CASSLDETQYF.

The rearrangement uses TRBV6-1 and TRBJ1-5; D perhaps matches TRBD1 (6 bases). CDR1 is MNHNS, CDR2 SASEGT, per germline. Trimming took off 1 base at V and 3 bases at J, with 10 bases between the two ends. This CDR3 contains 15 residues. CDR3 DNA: TGTGCCAGCAGTGAAGTAGGGGGGTACAATCAGCCCCAGCATTTT. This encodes CASSEVGGYNQPQHF.

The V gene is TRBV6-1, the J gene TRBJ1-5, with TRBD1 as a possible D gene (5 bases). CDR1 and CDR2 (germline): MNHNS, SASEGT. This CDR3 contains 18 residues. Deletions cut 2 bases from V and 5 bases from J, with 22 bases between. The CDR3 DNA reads TGTGCCAGCAGTGAATCGGTCTCGGGGGTACGTTCGGATCAGCCCCAGCATTTT. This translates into CASSESVSGVRSDQPQHF.

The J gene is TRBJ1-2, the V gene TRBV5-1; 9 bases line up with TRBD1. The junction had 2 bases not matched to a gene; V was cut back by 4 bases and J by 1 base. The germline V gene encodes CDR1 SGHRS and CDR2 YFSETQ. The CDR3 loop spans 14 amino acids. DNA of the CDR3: TGCGCCAGCAGCCCGGGACAGGGTAACTATGGCTACACCTTC. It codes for CASSPGQGNYGYTF.

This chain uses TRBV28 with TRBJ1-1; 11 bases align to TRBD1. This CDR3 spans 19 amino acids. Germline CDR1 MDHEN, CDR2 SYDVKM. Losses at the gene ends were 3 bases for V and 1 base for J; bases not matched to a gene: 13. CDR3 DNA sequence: TGTGCCAGCAGTTTTACGGTCTCCGGGACAGGGGGTTGGAACACTGAAGCTTTCTTT. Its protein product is CASSFTVSGTGGWNTEAFF.

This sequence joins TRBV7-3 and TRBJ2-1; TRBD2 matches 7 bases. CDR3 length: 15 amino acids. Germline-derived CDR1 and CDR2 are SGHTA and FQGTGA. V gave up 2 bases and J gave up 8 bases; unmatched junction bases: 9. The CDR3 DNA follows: TGTGCCAGCAGCTTAGACCGGACTAGTTTCGATGAGCAGTTCTTC. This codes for CASSLDRTSFDEQFF.